The 23 T cell receptor beta chains presented below share a single source sample, sequenced in a study of CD8+ T cells in alopecia areata (dated by TCRdb to the late 2010s). Library creation used the immunoSEQ multiplex PCR assay. To provide template for TCR sequencing, every sample had RNA extracted and reverse transcribed into cDNA. TCRdb took over this immuneACCESS table, retaining in-frame rearrangements with V and J assigned. Such tables are incomplete; in checked studies, under half of the missing clones stem from an unresolved V gene, and the remainder is unexplained. This sample gives fewer than 250,000 clones in total; around 56% of them show up just once. The ten largest clones take up 0.69% of the sample. This specimen's time point label, per the study, means: about 4 weeks on oral tofacitinib. The treatment or condition label here, explained by the study, means: oral pan-JAK inhibitor, 5-10 mg twice daily.

This sample comprised CD4+ T cells sorted from blood, obtained at week 4, from a patient treated with tofacitinib. These receptors were taken from a human donor with alopecia areata.

This chain joins TRBV9 and TRBJ1-1; D is unresolved. This CDR3 has 16 amino acids. Germline V gene sequence: CDR1 SGDLS, CDR2 YYNGEE. Trimming removed 3 bases at V and 5 bases at J, with 20 bases between. In nucleotides, the CDR3 is TGTGCCAGCAGCGCCCAAGAAATAAGGGCGGGGACTGAAGCTTTCTTT. Translated: CASSAQEIRAGTEAFF.

The chain carries TRBV18 and TRBJ2-7, with D perhaps matching TRBD2 (5 bases). The V gene lost 2 bases and the J gene lost 2 bases, with 10 bases spanning the gap. The germline CDR1 and CDR2 sequences are KGHSH and LQKENI. The CDR3 sequence is 14 residues long. The CDR3 nucleotides read TGTGCCAGCTCACCATTCAGCGGTACCTACGAGCAGTACTTC. As protein: CASSPFSGTYEQYF.

The V and J genes are TRBV25-1 and TRBJ2-3, with 7 bases aligning to TRBD1. Germline lookup yields CDR1 MGHDK and CDR2 SYGVNS. This CDR3 has 15 residues. Losses at the gene ends were 3 bases for V and 0 bases for J; bases not matched to a gene: 3. CDR3 amino acids: CASSEGQISTDTQYF. The CDR3 coding sequence is TGTGCCAGCAGTGAGGGACAGATTAGCACAGATACGCAGTATTTT.

V usage is TRBV11-2 and J usage is TRBJ2-3; D might be TRBD1 (6 bases). Trimming left V 5 bases short and J 0 bases short, with 12 bases between. Germline CDR1 SGHAT, CDR2 FQNNGV. The CDR3 loop spans 15 amino acids. The CDR3 DNA follows: TGTGCCAGCAGCCGCGAAGGGGGTAGCACAGATACGCAGTATTTT. It is translated as CASSREGGSTDTQYF.

The gene calls are TRBV5-1 and TRBJ2-1; no firm D call. CDR1 is SGHRS, CDR2 YFSETQ, per germline. The CDR3 is made up of 12 amino acids. Trimming stripped 4 bases from V and 6 bases from J, with 8 bases between. The CDR3 coding sequence is TGCGCCAGCAGCATGGATGGCAATGAGCAGTTCTTC. Amino acids: CASSMDGNEQFF.

This clone has at least ten counts. The genes are TRBV2 and TRBJ1-1; D is perhaps TRBD1 (5 bases). Trimming took 11 bases from V and 4 from J, leaving 20 bases between them. This CDR3 spans 14 amino acids. CDR1 SNHLY and CDR2 FYNNEI come from the germline V gene. The CDR3 coding sequence is TGTGCCTCCTCCCATGCGGGGACGACCACTGAAGCTTTCTTT. Protein: CASSHAGTTTEAFF.

This rearrangement joins TRBV5-1 to TRBJ2-7; 7 positions agree with TRBD2. Unmatched junction bases numbered 8, after V lost 4 bases and J lost 7 bases. Germline V gene sequence: CDR1 SGHRS, CDR2 YFSETQ. The CDR3 is 13 amino acids. CDR3 region: CASSTGGFREQYF. In DNA, the CDR3 is TGCGCCAGCAGCACCGGGGGGTTCCGGGAGCAGTACTTC.

The genes are TRBV27 and TRBJ1-5; D is perhaps TRBD1 (5 bases). Germline CDR1 is MNHEY and CDR2 is SMNVEV (reference sequence). The CDR3 totals 15 residues. The germline V and J ends were trimmed by 2 bases and 4 bases, with 12 bases remaining between them. Here the CDR3 DNA reads TGTGCCAGCAGTTTAGGGGGACTTGGGAATCAGCCCCAGCATTTT. Amino acids: CASSLGGLGNQPQHF.

The chain joins TRBV29-1 to TRBJ2-6; possibly TRBD2 for D (6 bases). This CDR3 has 14 amino acids. V dropped 3 bases and J dropped 3 bases, with 9 bases sitting between them. The V gene's germline CDR1 is SQVTM and CDR2 ANQGSEA. CDR3 DNA sequence: TGCAGCGTTGATCAGGGAGGTGGGGCCAACGTCCTGACTTTC. It is translated as CSVDQGGGANVLTF.

This clone was found a few times. The J gene is TRBJ1-2, the V gene TRBV4-1; D ambiguous. The CDR3 covers 15 residues. Trimming took off 1 base at V and 0 bases at J, with 9 bases between the two ends. Germline V gives CDR1 MGHRA, CDR2 YSYEKL. The CDR3 DNA follows: TGCGCCAGCAGCCAAGGGAGGGCCGCTAACTATGGCTACACCTTC. It encodes CASSQGRAANYGYTF.

The V gene is TRBV28, the J gene TRBJ2-7, with D hard to call. Trimming stripped 8 bases from V and 5 bases from J, with 13 bases between. Germline V gene sequence: CDR1 MDHEN, CDR2 SYDVKM. The length of the CDR3 is 12 residues. The CDR3 DNA sequence: TGTGCCAGCCAAGGCCGTTCTGACGAGCAGTACTTC. Its protein product is CASQGRSDEQYF.

The V call is TRBV2, the J call TRBJ1-5; no reliable D call. CDR3 size: 14 residues. Per the germline V gene, CDR1 is SNHLY and CDR2 is FYNNEI. V gave up 6 bases and J gave up 0 bases, with 9 bases separating them. The DNA for the CDR3 is TGTGCCAGCAGGGCGGACCTTAGCAATCAGCCCCAGCATTTT. It yields the protein CASRADLSNQPQHF.

This clone has just a few counts. The chain carries TRBV5-1 and TRBJ1-4, with D perhaps matching TRBD1 (5 bases). V shed 5 bases and J shed 7 bases, with 15 bases lying between them. This CDR3 is built from 14 residues. Germline CDR1 reads SGHRS; CDR2 reads YFSETQ. CDR3 bases: TGCGCCAGCAGATTCATGGAGGGGCGTGAAAAACTGTTTTTT. It is translated as CASRFMEGREKLFF.

The chain recombines TRBV5-4 with TRBJ2-3, with 7 bases identical to TRBD1. The CDR3 is 17 amino acids. Germline CDR1 is SGHNT and CDR2 is YYREEE (reference sequence). J gave up 4 bases and V 3 bases, and 14 bases lay outside the gene matches. The DNA of the CDR3 is TGTGCCAGCAGCTACCTCGGTTGGACAGGTGATGCAGATACGCAGTATTTT. Encoded protein: CASSYLGWTGDADTQYF.

The chain combines TRBV9 with TRBJ2-5; 7 bases align to TRBD1. The junction had 9 bases not matched to a gene; V was cut back by 2 bases and J by 2 bases. CDR3 size: 16 residues. Per the germline V gene, CDR1 is SGDLS and CDR2 is YYNGEE. CDR3 nucleotide sequence: TGTGCCAGCAGCGTGGGCCCGACAGGGAATCAAGAGACCCAGTACTTC. Amino acids: CASSVGPTGNQETQYF.

V gene TRBV27 combines with J gene TRBJ2-6; D unclear. Deletions cut 5 bases from V and 1 base from J, with 6 bases between. Germline CDR1 MNHEY, CDR2 SMNVEV (reference sequence). CDR3 length equals 14 residues. DNA for the CDR3: TGTGCCAGCAGTCCCCATTCTGGGGCCAACGTCCTGACTTTC. It codes for CASSPHSGANVLTF.

With respect to this clone: Additional DNA sequences in this sample encode the identical CDR3. The V and J genes are TRBV2 and TRBJ2-7, with D uncertain. CDR1 is SNHLY, CDR2 FYNNEI, per germline. There are 12 residues in the CDR3. Trimming pared 1 base from V and 4 bases from J, leaving 5 bases between. CDR3 sequence: CASSEGVYEQYF. The CDR3, as DNA: TGTGCCAGCAGTGAAGGGGTTTACGAGCAGTACTTC.

About this clone itself: Other DNA sequences in this specimen translate into the identical CDR3. The chain has TRBV30 and TRBJ2-7; no clear D gene. The germline CDR1 and CDR2 sequences are GTSNPN and SVGIG (reference sequence). With 0 bases removed from V and 3 bases from J, the gap between germline ends came to 6 bases. The CDR3 totals 12 residues. The CDR3 protein is CAWSVGRYEQYF. CDR3 nucleotide sequence: TGTGCCTGGAGTGTAGGGCGCTACGAGCAGTACTTC.

The chain uses TRBV7-3 and TRBJ1-1; weak D call: TRBD1 (5 bases). The V and J ends lost 3 bases and 4 bases respectively, with 12 bases between them. In germline, CDR1 is SGHTA, CDR2 FQGTGA. The CDR3 is made up of 14 amino acids. The CDR3 spells CASSFQGAGTEAFF. In DNA, the CDR3 is TGTGCCAGCAGCTTCCAGGGAGCTGGCACTGAAGCTTTCTTT.

This chain links TRBV7-2 with TRBJ2-5, with unresolved D. The CDR3 is 12 residues long. V was pared by 5 bases and J by 1 base, with 5 bases between. Germline assignment: CDR1 SGHTA and CDR2 FQGNSA. CDR3 in amino acids: CASSAFQETQYF. The CDR3 DNA sequence: TGTGCCAGCAGCGCGTTCCAAGAGACCCAGTACTTC.

In its sample, this clone was seen a few times. This chain uses TRBV29-1 with TRBJ1-2, with a possible D match to TRBD1 (5 bases). The V gene lost 7 bases and the J gene lost 6 bases, with 15 bases spanning the gap. Looked up from germline, CDR1 is SQVTM and CDR2 is ANQGSEA. This CDR3 is built from 12 residues. The CDR3 here is CSAGRAADGYTF. The CDR3 region has the DNA TGCAGCGCGGGACGGGCCGCGGATGGCTACACCTTC.

V gene TRBV25-1 combines with J gene TRBJ1-1; tentatively, D is TRBD1 (5 bases). Trimming shortened V by 8 bases and J by 2 bases, and 9 bases separated the two germline ends. Germline CDR1 is MGHDK and CDR2 is SYGVNS. The CDR3 extends over 12 amino acids. DNA of the CDR3: TGTGCCAGCCGGGGGGGAAACACTGAAGCTTTCTTT. Amino acid sequence: CASRGGNTEAFF.

The CDR3 reads CAWRAGGQGASEAFF. The CDR3 DNA follows: TGTGCCTGGAGGGCAGGTGGACAGGGGGCGTCTGAAGCTTTCTTT. The chain is built from TRBV30 and TRBJ1-1, with 11 nucleotides matching TRBD1. Germline CDR1 GTSNPN, CDR2 SVGIG (reference sequence). With V trimmed by 3 bases and J by 6 bases, 9 bases remained unmatched. The CDR3 extends over 15 amino acids.